This T cell receptor (beta chain) was captured in a study of shared clonotypes between healthy human individuals. Study findings and constraints: Naive subsets typically showed greater estimated richness than memory subsets.

This clone was found once. Its antigen is unknown. Caucasian adults living in Nashville, Tennessee, provided all samples. Assay used: immunoSEQ multiplex PCR; TCRdb lists only in-frame clones, some missing. In the table there are more than 2,000,000 clones, over 90% of which are singletons. The CDR3 spans 15 residues. Germline V gene sequence: CDR1 LGHNA, CDR2 YSLEER. V was pared by 1 base and J by 4 bases, with 10 bases between. The V and J genes are TRBV4-3 and TRBJ2-2; D remains unclear. Sequenced: naive CD4+ T cells from PBMCs. Stated subset: CD45RA+ positively selected. The sequence was obtained from a man aged 18 to 29 in good health. Some clones in this sample may be carry-over from other donors' samples. This CDR3 reads CASSQAMRFTGELFF. The DNA of the CDR3 is TGCGCCAGCAGCCAAGCAATGAGATTCACCGGGGAGCTGTTTTTT.